This T cell receptor (beta chain) was sequenced in a study of cytomegalovirus exposure and HLA in healthy donors. Whole-study results and caveats: The authors judged a highly shared variant cluster likely a sequencing artifact. A missense DCLRE1C variant was associated with V- and J-gene trimming of TCR beta chains in a later analysis, and an independent cohort replicated the association. Overall, some 160 TCR beta chains were annotated as cytomegalovirus-associated. Association of 17,000 or so TCR beta sequences with HLA alleles was found at 0.05 false discovery rate in a later analysis.

As regards this clone: The antigen remains unidentified.

PCR amplification relied on 60 Vbeta primers (plus 13 Jbeta primers). The assay was immunoSEQ multiplex PCR, and TCRdb's table has in-frame clones only and misses some. Found here are around 64,000 clones, about 77% of them singletons; the top ten hold almost 7%. V was pared by 1 base and J by 5 bases, with 9 bases between. From germline, CDR1 is SGDLS and CDR2 YYNGEE. The CDR3 is made up of 13 amino acids. Sequencing was carried out using PBMCs. The chain recombines TRBV9 with TRBJ2-5, with TRBD2 as a possible D gene (6 bases). This clonotype was sampled from a man under 40 in good health and CMV-seropositive. The CDR3, as DNA: TGTGCCAGCAGCGTACAGGAGGGGGAGACCCAGTACTTC. Its protein is CASSVQEGETQYF.